The rows below give T cell receptor beta chains drawn from one sample of a study of cytomegalovirus exposure and HLA in healthy donors. Using immunoSEQ multiplex PCR, the repertoire was profiled, and TCRdb retains in-frame clones only, with some absent. The repertoire holds 210,000 or so clones, with 85% to 90% as singletons. The sequencing input was PBMCs. The receptors originated from a man under 40 in good health and CMV-seronegative. CDR3s leave out the opening cysteine and the closing phenylalanine or tryptophan.

v_gene	j_gene	len	CDR3aa
TRBV6-5	TRBJ1-2	12	ASSYSAANYGYT
TRBV15	TRBJ1-1	10	ATSRTRGEAF
TRBV5-4	TRBJ1-2	11	ASSLGQTYGYT
TRBV7-9	TRBJ2-5	11	ASSLGSQETQY
TRBV19	TRBJ2-5	10	ASGTGGRTQY
TRBV30	TRBJ1-4	13	AWSVRKGGNEKLF
TRBV7-6	TRBJ2-6	15	ASSLATYRAGANVLT
TRBV7-2	TRBJ2-1	14	ASSPGLAPEYNEQF
TRBV13	TRBJ1-2	13	ASSWTGMLNYGYT
TRBV19	TRBJ1-1	10	ASSPGIAEAF
TRBV7-9	TRBJ2-3	14	ASSPPLAGGTDTQY
TRBV15	TRBJ2-5	12	ATSRIATSETQY